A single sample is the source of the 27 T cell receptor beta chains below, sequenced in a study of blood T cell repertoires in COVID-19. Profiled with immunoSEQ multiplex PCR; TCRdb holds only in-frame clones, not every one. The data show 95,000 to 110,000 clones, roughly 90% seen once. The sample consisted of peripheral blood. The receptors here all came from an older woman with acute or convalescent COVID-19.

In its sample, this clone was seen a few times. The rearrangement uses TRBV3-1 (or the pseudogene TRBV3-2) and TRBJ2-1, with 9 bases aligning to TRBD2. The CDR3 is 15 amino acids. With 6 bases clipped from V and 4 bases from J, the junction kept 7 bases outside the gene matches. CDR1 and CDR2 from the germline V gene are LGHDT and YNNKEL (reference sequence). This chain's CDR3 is CASSYLAGEYNEQFF. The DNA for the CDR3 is TGTGCCAGCAGTTACTTAGCGGGAGAATACAATGAGCAGTTCTTC.

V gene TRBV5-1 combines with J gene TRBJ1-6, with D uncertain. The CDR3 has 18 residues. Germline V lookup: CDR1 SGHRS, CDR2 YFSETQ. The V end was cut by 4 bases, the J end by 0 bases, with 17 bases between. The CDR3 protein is CASSAAFPRSSYNSPLHF. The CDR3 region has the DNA TGCGCCAGCAGCGCCGCCTTTCCACGGAGCTCCTATAATTCACCCCTCCACTTT.

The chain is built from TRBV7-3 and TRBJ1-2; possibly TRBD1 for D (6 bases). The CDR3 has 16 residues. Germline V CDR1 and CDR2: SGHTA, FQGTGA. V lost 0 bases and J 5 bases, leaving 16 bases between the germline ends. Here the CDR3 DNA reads TGTGCCAGCAGCTTAACGGGCGGGGGCGTTCCTTATGGCTACACCTTC. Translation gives CASSLTGGGVPYGYTF. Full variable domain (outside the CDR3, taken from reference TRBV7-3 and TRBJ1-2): GAGVSQTPSNKVTEKGKYVELRCDPISGHTALYWYRQSLGQGPEFLIYFQGTGAADDSGLPNDRFFAVRPEGSVSTLKIQRTERGDSAVYLCASSLTGGGVPYGYTFGSGTRLTVV.

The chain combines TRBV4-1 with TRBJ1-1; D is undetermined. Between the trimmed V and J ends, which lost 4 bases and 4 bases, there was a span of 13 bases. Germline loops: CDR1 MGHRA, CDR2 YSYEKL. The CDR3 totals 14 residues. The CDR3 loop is CASSLREGPTEAFF. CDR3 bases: TGCGCCAGCAGCCTAAGGGAGGGCCCCACTGAAGCTTTCTTT.

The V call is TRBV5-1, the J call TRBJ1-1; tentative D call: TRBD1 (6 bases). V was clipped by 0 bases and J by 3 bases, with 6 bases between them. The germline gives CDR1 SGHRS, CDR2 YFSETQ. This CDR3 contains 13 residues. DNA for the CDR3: TGCGCCAGCAGCTTGGCAGGGGACACTGAAGCTTTCTTT. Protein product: CASSLAGDTEAFF.

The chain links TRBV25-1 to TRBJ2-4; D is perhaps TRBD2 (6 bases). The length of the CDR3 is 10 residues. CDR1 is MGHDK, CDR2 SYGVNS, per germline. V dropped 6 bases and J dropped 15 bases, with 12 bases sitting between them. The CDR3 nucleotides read TGTGCCAGCAGCGGGACTGCTTTGTACTTC. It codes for CASSGTALYF.

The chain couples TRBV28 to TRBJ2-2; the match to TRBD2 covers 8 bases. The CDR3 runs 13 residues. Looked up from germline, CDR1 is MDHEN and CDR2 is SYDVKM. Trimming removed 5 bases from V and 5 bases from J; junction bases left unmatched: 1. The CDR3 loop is CASSKRETGELFF. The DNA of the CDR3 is TGTGCCAGCAGTAAGCGGGAGACCGGGGAGCTGTTTTTT.

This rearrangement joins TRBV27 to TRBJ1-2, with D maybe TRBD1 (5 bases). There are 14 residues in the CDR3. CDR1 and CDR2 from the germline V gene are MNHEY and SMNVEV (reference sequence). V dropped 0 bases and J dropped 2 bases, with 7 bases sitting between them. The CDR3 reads CASSLSGGNYGYTF. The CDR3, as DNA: TGTGCCAGCAGTTTATCCGGGGGGAACTATGGCTACACCTTC.

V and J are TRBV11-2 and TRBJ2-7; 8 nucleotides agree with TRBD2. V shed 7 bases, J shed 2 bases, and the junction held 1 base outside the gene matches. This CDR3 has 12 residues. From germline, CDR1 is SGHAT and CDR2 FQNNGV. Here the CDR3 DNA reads TGTGCCAGCATGGGACTAGCCTACGAGCAGTACTTC. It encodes CASMGLAYEQYF.

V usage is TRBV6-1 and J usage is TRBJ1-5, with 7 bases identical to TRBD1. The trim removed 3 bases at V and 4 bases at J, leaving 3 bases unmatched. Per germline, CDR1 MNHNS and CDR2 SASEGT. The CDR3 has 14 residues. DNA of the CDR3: TGTGCCAGCAGTGAGGTCAGGGGGAATCAGCCCCAGCATTTT. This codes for CASSEVRGNQPQHF.

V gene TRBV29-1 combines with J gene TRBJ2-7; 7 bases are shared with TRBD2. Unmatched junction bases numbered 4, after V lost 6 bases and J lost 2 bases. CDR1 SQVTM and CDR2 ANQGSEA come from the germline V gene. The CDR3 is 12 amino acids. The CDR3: CSVGLPPYEQYF. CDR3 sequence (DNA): TGCAGCGTGGGACTACCACCCTACGAGCAGTACTTC.

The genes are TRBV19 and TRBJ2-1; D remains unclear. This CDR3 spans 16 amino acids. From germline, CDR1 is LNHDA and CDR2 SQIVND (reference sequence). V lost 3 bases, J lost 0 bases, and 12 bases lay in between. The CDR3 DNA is TGTGCCAGTAGTATCCAGTTCACCTCCTCCTACAATGAGCAGTTCTTC. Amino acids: CASSIQFTSSYNEQFF.

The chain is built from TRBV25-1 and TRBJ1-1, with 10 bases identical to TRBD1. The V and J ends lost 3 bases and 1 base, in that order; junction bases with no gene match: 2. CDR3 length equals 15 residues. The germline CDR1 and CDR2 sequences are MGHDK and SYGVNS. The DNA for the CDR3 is TGTGCCAGCAGTGAGACAGGGGGCACGAACACTGAAGCTTTCTTT. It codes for CASSETGGTNTEAFF. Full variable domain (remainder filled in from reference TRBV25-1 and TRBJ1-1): EADIYQTPRYLVIGTGKKITLECSQTMGHDKMYWYQQDPGMELHLIHYSYGVNSTEKGDLSSESTVSRIRTEHFPLTLESARPSHTSQYLCASSETGGTNTEAFFGQGTRLTVV.

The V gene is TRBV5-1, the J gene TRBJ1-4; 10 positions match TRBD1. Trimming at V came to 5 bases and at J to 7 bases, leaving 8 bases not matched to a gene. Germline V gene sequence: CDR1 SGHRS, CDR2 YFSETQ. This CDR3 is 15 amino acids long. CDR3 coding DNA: TGCGCCAGCAGTAAATTAGGGGACAGGGGTGAAAAACTGTTTTTT. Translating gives CASSKLGDRGEKLFF.

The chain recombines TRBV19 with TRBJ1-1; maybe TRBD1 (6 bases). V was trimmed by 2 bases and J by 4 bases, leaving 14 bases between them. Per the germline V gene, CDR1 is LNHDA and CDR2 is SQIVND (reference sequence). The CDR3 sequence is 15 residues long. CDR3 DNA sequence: TGTGCCAGTAGTATATTCGGGGGGCAGAGCACTGAAGCTTTCTTT. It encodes CASSIFGGQSTEAFF.

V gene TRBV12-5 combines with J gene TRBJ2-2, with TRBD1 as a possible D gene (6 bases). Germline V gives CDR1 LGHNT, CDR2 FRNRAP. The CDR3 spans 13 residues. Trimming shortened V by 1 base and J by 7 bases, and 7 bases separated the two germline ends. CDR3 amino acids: CASGLGTVGELFF. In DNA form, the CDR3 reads TGTGCTAGTGGTTTGGGGACAGTCGGGGAGCTGTTTTTT.

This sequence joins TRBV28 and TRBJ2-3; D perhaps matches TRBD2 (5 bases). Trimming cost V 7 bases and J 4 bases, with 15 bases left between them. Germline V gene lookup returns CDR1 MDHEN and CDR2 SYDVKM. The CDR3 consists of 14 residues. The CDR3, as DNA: TGTGCCAGCATCAACCGGGGAGAATCAGATACGCAGTATTTT. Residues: CASINRGESDTQYF.

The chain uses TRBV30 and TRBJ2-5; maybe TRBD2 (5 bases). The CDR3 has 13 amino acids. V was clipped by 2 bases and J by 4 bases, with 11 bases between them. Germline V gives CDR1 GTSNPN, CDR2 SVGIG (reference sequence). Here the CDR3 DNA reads TGTGCCTGGAGTCCTACTAGACGAGAGACCCAGTACTTC. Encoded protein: CAWSPTRRETQYF.

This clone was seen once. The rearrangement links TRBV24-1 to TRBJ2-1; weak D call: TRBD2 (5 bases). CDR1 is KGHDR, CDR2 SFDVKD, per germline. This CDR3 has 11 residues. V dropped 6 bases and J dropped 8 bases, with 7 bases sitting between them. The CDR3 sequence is CATSSSHEQFF. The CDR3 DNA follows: TGTGCCACCAGTTCTAGCCATGAGCAGTTCTTC.

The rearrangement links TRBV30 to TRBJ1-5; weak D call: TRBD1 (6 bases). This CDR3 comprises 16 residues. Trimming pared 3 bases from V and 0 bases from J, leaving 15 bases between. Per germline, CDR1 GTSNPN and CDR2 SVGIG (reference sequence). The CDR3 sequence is CAWSTGNPYSNQPQHF. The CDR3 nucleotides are TGTGCCTGGAGCACAGGGAACCCCTATAGCAATCAGCCCCAGCATTTT.

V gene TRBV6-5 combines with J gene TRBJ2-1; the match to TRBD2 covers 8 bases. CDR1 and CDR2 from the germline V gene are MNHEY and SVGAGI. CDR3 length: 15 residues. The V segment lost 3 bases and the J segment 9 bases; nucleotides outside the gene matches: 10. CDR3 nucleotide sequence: TGTGCCAGCAGTTATGGGAGCGGGGGACAAGGTGAGCAGTTCTTC. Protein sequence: CASSYGSGGQGEQFF.

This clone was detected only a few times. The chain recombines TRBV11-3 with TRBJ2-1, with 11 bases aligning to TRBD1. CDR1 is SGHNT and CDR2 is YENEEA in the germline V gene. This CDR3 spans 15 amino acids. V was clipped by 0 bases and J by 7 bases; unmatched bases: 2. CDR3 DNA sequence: TGTGCCAGCAGCTTAGACCGGGACAGGGGGAATGAGCAGTTCTTC. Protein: CASSLDRDRGNEQFF.

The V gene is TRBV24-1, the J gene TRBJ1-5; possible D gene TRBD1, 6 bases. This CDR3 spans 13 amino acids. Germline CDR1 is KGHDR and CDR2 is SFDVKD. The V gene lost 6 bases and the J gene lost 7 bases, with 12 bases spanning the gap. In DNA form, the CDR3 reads TGTGCCACCAGTACAGGGTTTGCGCAGCCCCAGCATTTT. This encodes CATSTGFAQPQHF.

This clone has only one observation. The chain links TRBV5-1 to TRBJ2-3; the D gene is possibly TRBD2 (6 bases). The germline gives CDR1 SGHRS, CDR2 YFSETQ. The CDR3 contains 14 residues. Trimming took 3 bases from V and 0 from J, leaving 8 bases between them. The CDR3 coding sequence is TGCGCCAGCAGCTCCGGGACTAGCACAGATACGCAGTATTTT. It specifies CASSSGTSTDTQYF.

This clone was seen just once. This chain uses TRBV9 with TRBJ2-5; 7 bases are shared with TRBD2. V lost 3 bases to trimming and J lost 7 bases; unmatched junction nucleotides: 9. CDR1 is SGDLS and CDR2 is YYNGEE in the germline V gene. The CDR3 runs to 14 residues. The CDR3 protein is CASSATNGGGTQYF. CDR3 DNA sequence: TGTGCCAGCAGCGCTACCAATGGCGGGGGGACCCAGTACTTC.

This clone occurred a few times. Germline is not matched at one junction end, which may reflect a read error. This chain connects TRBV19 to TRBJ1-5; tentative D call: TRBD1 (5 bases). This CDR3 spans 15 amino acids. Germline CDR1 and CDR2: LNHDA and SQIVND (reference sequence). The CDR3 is CASSIGAGGFQPQHF. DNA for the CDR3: TGTGCCAGTAGCATAGGAGCGGGGGGATTTCAGCCCCAGCATTTT.

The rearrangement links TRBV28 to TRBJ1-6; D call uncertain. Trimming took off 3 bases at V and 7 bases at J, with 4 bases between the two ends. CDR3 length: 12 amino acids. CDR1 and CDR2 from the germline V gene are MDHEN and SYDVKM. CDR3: CASSFQNSPLHF. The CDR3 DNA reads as TGTGCCAGCAGTTTTCAGAATTCACCCCTCCACTTT.